The 20 T cell receptor beta chains reported below all come from one sample, sequenced in a study of blood T cell repertoires in COVID-19. Produced via immunoSEQ multiplex PCR; TCRdb's table is partial and in-frame only. The top ten hold approximately 0.6% of the sample, which has about 180,000 clones, more than 75% seen once. Sample: peripheral blood. These receptors all come from a man aged 55 to 69 with COVID-19, enrolled during active disease.

The V call is TRBV28, the J call TRBJ1-6; a weak D match, TRBD1 (6 bases). The CDR3 is 19 amino acids. Between the trimmed V and J ends, which lost 1 base and 0 bases, there was a span of 16 bases. In germline, CDR1 is MDHEN, CDR2 SYDVKM. CDR3 DNA sequence: TGTGCCAGCAGTTTATTCGGACAGCTCATGAGCTCCTATAATTCACCCCTCCACTTT. Protein product: CASSLFGQLMSSYNSPLHF.

The chain is built from TRBV19 and TRBJ1-5, with a tentative D call TRBD1 (5 bases). Germline V lookup: CDR1 LNHDA, CDR2 SQIVND (reference sequence). Trimming took off 6 bases at V and 0 bases at J, with 15 bases between the two ends. The CDR3 has 16 amino acids. Here the CDR3 DNA reads TGTGCCAGTAGAGATTTGACAGCTAATAGCAATCAGCCCCAGCATTTT. It is translated as CASRDLTANSNQPQHF.

The chain combines TRBV14 with TRBJ2-3; 11 positions agree with TRBD2. The CDR3 is 16 amino acids. V lost 4 bases to trimming and J lost 4 bases; unmatched junction nucleotides: 7. Germline CDR1 and CDR2: SGHDN and FVKESK. Here the CDR3 reads CASSRGTSGSSDTQYF. The CDR3, as DNA: TGTGCCAGCAGCCGGGGAACTAGCGGGAGTTCAGATACGCAGTATTTT.

This clone was seen ten or more times. This sample includes further DNA sequences coding for the same CDR3. The chain recombines TRBV5-1 with TRBJ1-6; 10 bases agree with TRBD1. Germline V gene sequence: CDR1 SGHRS, CDR2 YFSETQ. Trimming cost V 1 base and J 9 bases; bases outside gene matches: 4. This CDR3 spans 15 amino acids. The CDR3 region is CASSLSGQGRSPLHF. CDR3 coding DNA: TGCGCCAGCAGCTTGTCGGGACAGGGGCGTTCACCCCTCCACTTT.

The chain carries TRBV11-3 and TRBJ2-7, with TRBD1 matching over 7 bases. Germline V gene sequence: CDR1 SGHNT, CDR2 YENEEA. J lost 0 bases, V lost 7 bases, and 6 bases had no gene match. The CDR3 covers 14 residues. The CDR3 DNA reads as TGTGCCAGCACCGGGACAGCGAACTCCTACGAGCAGTACTTC. Protein: CASTGTANSYEQYF.

The chain carries TRBV6-2 or TRBV6-3 and TRBJ2-5, with D maybe TRBD2 (5 bases). Trimming removed 3 bases at V and 4 bases at J, with 12 bases between. This CDR3 has 14 residues. The germline gives CDR1 MNHEY, CDR2 SVGEGT. CDR3 amino acids: CASSYLAMGETQYF. CDR3 DNA: TGTGCCAGCAGTTATTTAGCGATGGGAGAGACCCAGTACTTC.

The rearrangement links TRBV10-1 to TRBJ2-3, with D tentatively TRBD2 (5 bases). The CDR3 is 15 residues long. Trimming left V 6 bases short and J 3 bases short, with 16 bases between. The germline V gene has CDR1 WNHNN and CDR2 SYGVQD (reference sequence). The CDR3 is CASSPAGVKTDTQYF. CDR3 in DNA: TGCGCCAGCAGCCCCGCGGGCGTGAAAACAGATACGCAGTATTTT.

V is TRBV19 and J is TRBJ2-7; D ambiguous. This CDR3 comprises 13 residues. V lost 4 bases, J lost 2 bases, and 9 bases lay in between. Germline CDR1 reads LNHDA; CDR2 reads SQIVND (reference sequence). The CDR3: CASSSQATYEQYF. As DNA, the CDR3 is TGTGCCAGTAGTAGCCAGGCCACCTACGAGCAGTACTTC.

The chain is built from TRBV5-4 and TRBJ2-3; 8 nucleotides line up with TRBD2. Per the germline V gene, CDR1 is SGHNT and CDR2 is YYREEE (reference sequence). The CDR3 covers 17 residues. V was pared by 1 base and J by 2 bases, with 9 bases of the junction left unmatched. The CDR3 region is CASSLRTGGPATDTQYF. The CDR3 coding sequence is TGTGCCAGCAGCTTGAGGACGGGAGGGCCAGCCACAGATACGCAGTATTTT.

The chain has TRBV11-2 and TRBJ1-4, with D perhaps matching TRBD1 (5 bases). The germline V gene encodes CDR1 SGHAT and CDR2 FQNNGV. The CDR3 is 15 residues long. V was trimmed by 5 bases and J by 8 bases, leaving 18 bases between them. CDR3 in amino acids: CASSHPTAPLEKLFF. CDR3 sequence (DNA): TGTGCCAGCAGCCACCCGACAGCCCCCTTGGAAAAACTGTTTTTT.

This rearrangement joins TRBV18 to TRBJ1-1; 11 nucleotides agree with TRBD1. CDR1 and CDR2 (germline): KGHSH, LQKENI. V shed 6 bases and J 4 bases; nucleotides not matched to a gene: 13. The CDR3 has 17 amino acids. This CDR3 reads CASSLLGQGAQGTEAFF. CDR3 DNA sequence: TGTGCCAGCTCCCTTTTAGGACAGGGGGCTCAGGGCACTGAAGCTTTCTTT.

The CDR3 loop is CASSATRQGAPHRYGYTF. CDR3 sequence (DNA): TGTGCCAGCAGTGCTACGAGACAGGGGGCCCCTCATCGCTATGGCTACACCTTC. The J gene is TRBJ1-2, the V gene TRBV6-1; the match to TRBD1 covers 10 bases. Unmatched junction bases numbered 15, after V lost 4 bases and J lost 4 bases. The germline V gene has CDR1 MNHNS and CDR2 SASEGT. The CDR3 is 18 residues long.

The gene calls are TRBV3-1 (or the pseudogene TRBV3-2) and TRBJ1-5, with D hard to call. From germline, CDR1 is LGHDT and CDR2 YNNKEL (reference sequence). V lost 4 bases and J lost 7, with 11 bases in between. The CDR3 sequence is 13 residues long. The CDR3 loop reads CASSLSRGQPQHF. The CDR3 DNA follows: TGTGCCAGCAGCCTCTCTCGAGGGCAGCCCCAGCATTTT.

This sequence joins TRBV6-6 and TRBJ1-3, with D uncertain. Deletions cut 3 bases from V and 1 base from J, with 13 bases between. CDR3 length equals 16 residues. From germline, CDR1 is MNHNY and CDR2 SVGAGI (reference sequence). The CDR3 DNA sequence: TGTGCCAGCAGTTATGTCGGAACGACTTCTGGAAACACCATATATTTT. Translating it yields CASSYVGTTSGNTIYF.

The V and J genes are TRBV15 and TRBJ1-2; 10 nucleotides match TRBD1. V lost 0 bases to trimming and J lost 7 bases; unmatched junction nucleotides: 2. Germline V gene lookup returns CDR1 LNHNV and CDR2 YYDKDF (reference sequence). The CDR3 is 14 residues long. CDR3 DNA sequence: TGTGCCACCAGCAGAGAAGGGACAGGGGTTGGCTACACCTTC. Translation gives CATSREGTGVGYTF.

The chain joins TRBV19 to TRBJ2-7; 13 bases are shared with TRBD2. CDR1 LNHDA and CDR2 SQIVND come from the germline V gene (reference sequence). There are 15 residues in the CDR3. V shed 6 bases, J shed 1 base, and the junction held 3 bases outside the gene matches. The CDR3 nucleotides read TGTGCCAGTAGGATACTAGCGGGAGGGTCCTACGAGCAGTACTTC. Protein product: CASRILAGGSYEQYF. Looking up the rest from reference TRBV19 and TRBJ2-7 gives the full variable domain: DGGITQSPKYLFRKEGQNVTLSCEQNLNHDAMYWYRQDPGQGLRLIYYSQIVNDFQKGDIAEGYSVSREKKESFPLTVTSAQKNPTAFYLCASRILAGGSYEQYFGPGTRLTVT.

The rearrangement uses TRBV2 and TRBJ1-3; D unresolved. Germline-derived CDR1 and CDR2 are SNHLY and FYNNEI. With 6 bases removed from V and 1 base from J, the gap between germline ends came to 10 bases. The CDR3 extends over 14 amino acids. CDR3 sequence (DNA): TGTGCCAGCAGCTATGGAGGGTCTGGAAACACCATATATTTT. Its translation: CASSYGGSGNTIYF.

The chain joins TRBV7-2 to TRBJ2-2; the D gene is possibly TRBD1 (6 bases). Germline V gene sequence: CDR1 SGHTA, CDR2 FQGNSA. The CDR3 has 16 amino acids. V lost 1 base, J lost 6 bases, and 15 bases lay in between. Here the CDR3 reads CASSLVGLGHSGELFF. CDR3 sequence (DNA): TGTGCCAGCAGCTTAGTAGGCCTGGGACATTCCGGGGAGCTGTTTTTT.

Details on this clone: A junction end diverges from the germline sequence, so it may reflect a read error. The chain links TRBV11-2 to TRBJ2-1; weak D call: TRBD2 (5 bases). CDR1 SGHAT and CDR2 FQNNGV come from the germline V gene. The CDR3 extends over 16 amino acids. In nucleotides, the CDR3 is TGTGCCAGCAGCATAGAGCGGAGGAGCTCCTACAATGAGCAGTTCTTC. It yields the protein CASSIERRSSYNEQFF.

Here the CDR3 reads CASSQRWTGSTDTQYF. The DNA of the CDR3 is TGTGCCAGCAGCCAAAGGTGGACAGGGAGCACAGATACGCAGTATTTT. The chain couples TRBV3-1 (or the pseudogene TRBV3-2) to TRBJ2-3, with 8 nucleotides matching TRBD1. The CDR3 has 16 amino acids. Germline loops: CDR1 LGHDT, CDR2 YNNKEL (reference sequence). The V segment lost 2 bases and the J segment 0 bases; nucleotides outside the gene matches: 4.